A single sample is the source of the 15 T cell receptor beta chains below, sequenced in a study of PD-1 blockade in classical Hodgkin lymphoma. Repertoires were generated with immunoSEQ multiplex PCR, while TCRdb's copy carries only in-frame clones and drops some. The sample consists of under 70,000 clones, 70% to 75% of them appearing once. Every patient relapsed after autologous stem cell transplantation, and brentuximab vedotin exposure varied. This specimen consisted of peripheral blood mononuclear cells (PBMCs), obtained before the second cycle of nivolumab. These receptors all stem from a human donor with classical Hodgkin lymphoma.

This chain links TRBV30 with TRBJ1-5; perhaps TRBD1 as D (5 bases). V was pared by 3 bases and J by 0 bases, with 21 bases between. CDR1 and CDR2 (germline): GTSNPN, SVGIG (reference sequence). There are 18 residues in the CDR3. The CDR3 sequence is CAWRGGFKRVYSNQPQHF. CDR3 coding DNA: TGTGCCTGGAGGGGGGGATTTAAACGGGTATATAGCAATCAGCCCCAGCATTTT.

The rearrangement links TRBV27 to TRBJ1-4; TRBD1 might be the D (6 bases). Germline CDR1 reads MNHEY; CDR2 reads SMNVEV (reference sequence). This CDR3 is built from 13 residues. V lost 5 bases to trimming and J lost 8 bases, with 12 bases between them. CDR3 nucleotide sequence: TGTGCCAGCAGTGTACAGGGTGGGGAAAAACTGTTTTTT. Its protein is CASSVQGGEKLFF. Full variable domain (missing parts from reference TRBV27 and TRBJ1-4): EAQVTQNPRYLITVTGKKLTVTCSQNMNHEYMSWYRQDPGLGLRQIYYSMNVEVTDKGDVPEGYKVSRKEKRNFPLILESPSPNQTSLYFCASSVQGGEKLFFGSGTQLSVL.

The chain employs TRBV6-5 and TRBJ1-1, with D perhaps matching TRBD1 (5 bases). The CDR3 runs to 13 residues. Germline loops: CDR1 MNHEY, CDR2 SVGAGI. V was pared by 5 bases and J by 1 base, with 8 bases between. The DNA for the CDR3 is TGTGCCAGCAGTGAAGACAGGAACACTGAAGCTTTCTTT. This codes for CASSEDRNTEAFF.

The rearrangement links TRBV5-1 to TRBJ2-1, with TRBD2 as a possible D gene (5 bases). CDR3 length: 14 amino acids. Per the germline V gene, CDR1 is SGHRS and CDR2 is YFSETQ. The ends were cut back, 6 bases at V and 7 bases at J, with 17 bases in the middle. CDR3 nucleotide sequence: TGCGCCAGCACCCCGATCGGACTCCGTAATGAGCAGTTCTTC. Translating gives CASTPIGLRNEQFF.

The table lists this clone with a few counts. The chain links TRBV11-3 to TRBJ2-1; 9 bases align to TRBD1. Trimming took 3 bases from V and 5 from J; bases not matched to a gene: 5. The CDR3 is made up of 15 amino acids. From germline, CDR1 is SGHNT and CDR2 YENEEA. The CDR3 coding sequence is TGTGCCAGCAGCTTCGGGACAGGGATAAACAATGAGCAGTTCTTC. Its protein is CASSFGTGINNEQFF.

The J gene is TRBJ2-5, the V gene TRBV7-2, with 10 bases that match TRBD2. The J call may not be correct, given that the DNA end is closer to TRBJ2-7. The CDR3 is made up of 14 amino acids. CDR1 SGHTA and CDR2 FQGNSA come from the germline V gene. CDR3 residues: CASSSLAGATEQYF. In nucleotides, the CDR3 is TGTGCCAGCAGCTCTCTAGCGGGAGCAACCGAGCAGTACTTC.

This clone was found a few times. This rearrangement joins TRBV27 to TRBJ2-7, with unresolved D. The V gene's germline CDR1 is MNHEY and CDR2 SMNVEV (reference sequence). With 6 bases removed from V and 5 bases from J, the gap between germline ends came to 17 bases. This CDR3 spans 14 amino acids. This chain's CDR3 is CASRSQRVSHEQYF. The CDR3 DNA sequence: TGTGCCAGCAGATCTCAGAGAGTTAGCCACGAGCAGTACTTC.

The chain joins TRBV28 to TRBJ2-2; D might be TRBD1 (6 bases). Germline assignment: CDR1 MDHEN and CDR2 SYDVKM. The CDR3 contains 15 residues. V was cut by 5 bases and J by 0 bases, with 10 bases left in between. The CDR3, as DNA: TGTGCCAGCAGTAGAGGACAGACGAACACCGGGGAGCTGTTTTTT. It is translated as CASSRGQTNTGELFF.

The rearrangement links TRBV11-3 to TRBJ2-3, with 12 nucleotides matching TRBD2. The CDR3 is made up of 16 amino acids. The germline gives CDR1 SGHNT, CDR2 YENEEA. V gave up 4 bases and J gave up 4 bases; unmatched junction bases: 6. In DNA, the CDR3 is TGTGCCAGCAGCTGGGCTAGCGGGAGGGCCTCAGATACGCAGTATTTT. The encoded protein is CASSWASGRASDTQYF. The variable domain in full, with the rest retrieved from reference TRBV11-3 and TRBJ2-3, is EAGVVQSPRYKIIEKKQPVAFWCNPISGHNTLYWYLQNLGQGPELLIRYENEEAVDDSQLPKDRFSAERLKGVDSTLKIQPAELGDSAVYLCASSWASGRASDTQYFGPGTRLTVL.

The rearrangement links TRBV5-1 to TRBJ2-5, with D perhaps TRBD2 (7 bases). Germline-derived CDR1 and CDR2 are SGHRS and YFSETQ. The ends were cut back, 4 bases at V and 1 base at J, with 11 bases in the middle. The CDR3 sequence is 14 residues long. The CDR3: CASSQGGVQETQYF. The CDR3, as DNA: TGCGCCAGCAGCCAAGGGGGGGTCCAAGAGACCCAGTACTTC.

The chain is built from TRBV7-6 and TRBJ2-1; D uncertain. This CDR3 is built from 12 residues. In germline, CDR1 is SGHVS, CDR2 FNYEAQ. V lost 5 bases and J 8 bases, leaving 10 bases between the germline ends. DNA for the CDR3: TGTGCCAGCAGCCTACAGATGTATGAGCAGTTCTTC. This translates into CASSLQMYEQFF.

The sample holds a few counts of this clone. The chain is built from TRBV5-1 and TRBJ1-2; D possibly corresponds to TRBD1 (5 bases). CDR1 and CDR2 from the germline V gene are SGHRS and YFSETQ. The germline V and J ends were trimmed by 0 bases and 2 bases, with 5 bases remaining between them. The CDR3 runs 13 residues. The CDR3 bases are TGCGCCAGCAGCTTGGGGACAAACTATGGCTACACCTTC. It codes for CASSLGTNYGYTF.

The chain recombines TRBV11-3 with TRBJ2-1, with 9 bases that match TRBD2. V dropped 7 bases and J dropped 4; count of bases not matched to a gene: 5. Per germline, CDR1 SGHNT and CDR2 YENEEA. This CDR3 contains 14 residues. DNA for the CDR3: TGTGCCAGCAATGGGCGGGAGGGATACAATGAGCAGTTCTTC. This sequence encodes CASNGREGYNEQFF.

The chain carries TRBV7-9 and TRBJ1-1; 8 bases are a match to TRBD1. The V gene's germline CDR1 is SEHNR and CDR2 FQNEAQ (reference sequence). V lost 5 bases to trimming and J lost 11 bases; unmatched junction nucleotides: 1. This CDR3 is built from 10 residues. DNA for the CDR3: TGTGCCAGCAGCCGGGACAGGGCTTTCTTT. This gives the protein CASSRDRAFF.

The chain carries TRBV7-6 and TRBJ2-1; perhaps TRBD1 as D (5 bases). The CDR3 runs to 15 residues. The germline CDR1 and CDR2 sequences are SGHVS and FNYEAQ. Trimming left V 4 bases short and J 4 bases short, with 14 bases between. CDR3 nucleotides: TGTGCCAGCAGCTCCTTAGACAGAGCTTACAATGAGCAGTTCTTC. Amino acids: CASSSLDRAYNEQFF.